This is a list of T cell receptor beta chains from one sample in a study of identical twins. TCRdb re-analysed the 5' RACE reads in MiXCR, keeping a single row per CDR3 protein. This table holds some 760,000 distinct CDR3 sequences, approximately 18% found once. The same data also contributed to another study, on T cells expressing NK-cell markers.

Sample: PBMCs. The receptors stem from a woman between 18 and 29 years old in good health. CDR3s leave out the opening cysteine and the closing phenylalanine or tryptophan. The order of the fields is V gene, clone size, J gene, CDR3 protein. Some rows have no size entry. The others give once, few or many, or a class for an expanded clone.

TRBV7-2,many,TRBJ2-3,ASSWPAGTQY
TRBV28,once,TRBJ2-7,ASSFLQLAGVEQY
TRBV3-1,.,TRBJ2-3,ASSRGLAGPGDTQY
TRBV3-1,few,TRBJ2-2,ASSQLGLADTGELF
TRBV5-1,few,TRBJ2-2,ASRTGTVNTGELF
TRBV7-2,.,TRBJ2-7,ASSFRLESYEQY
TRBV5-6,.,TRBJ2-7,ASSVYSGRDYEQY
TRBV5-1,many,TRBJ2-7,ASSLTSPYEQY
TRBV12-3/TRBV12-4,many,TRBJ1-5,ASSLNRNQPQH
TRBV12-5,.,TRBJ2-3,ASGLGSGTGDLDTQY
TRBV10-3,few,TRBJ1-3,ATTLGNTIY
TRBV7-9,.,TRBJ2-1,ASSSTQYNEQF
TRBV12-3/TRBV12-4,.,TRBJ2-4,ASSLIGEIQY
TRBV20-1,few,TRBJ1-6,SASGTKSSYNSPLH
TRBV7-9,.,TRBJ1-1,ASSLGTSAGTEAF
TRBV20-1,.,TRBJ2-5,SARFPRQGVETQY
TRBV24-1,many,TRBJ2-1,ATSAGNEQF